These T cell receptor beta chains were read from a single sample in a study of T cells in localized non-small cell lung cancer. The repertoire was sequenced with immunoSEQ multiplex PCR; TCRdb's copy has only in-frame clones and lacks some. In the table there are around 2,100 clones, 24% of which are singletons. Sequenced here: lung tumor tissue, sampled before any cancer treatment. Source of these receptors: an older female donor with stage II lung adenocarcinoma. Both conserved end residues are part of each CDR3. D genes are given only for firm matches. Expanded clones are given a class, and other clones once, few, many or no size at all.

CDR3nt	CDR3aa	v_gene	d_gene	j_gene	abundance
TGTGCCAGCAGCCCTGGGCCGAACACCGGGGAGCTGTTTTTT	CASSPGPNTGELFF	TRBV11-3	.	TRBJ2-2	few
TGTGCCAGCTCACCCCCGACGGTGAACACTGAAGCTTTCTTT	CASSPPTVNTEAFF	TRBV18	.	TRBJ1-1	few
TGTGCCAGCAGCTTTACAGGGGGTTCTGGAAACACCATATATTTT	CASSFTGGSGNTIYF	TRBV7-6	TRBD1	TRBJ1-3	.
TGTGCCAGCAGCGTAGCGGGGGCTAACTATGGCTACACCTTC	CASSVAGANYGYTF	TRBV9	.	TRBJ1-2	.
TGTGCCAGCAGTGAAGCTCAGGGGTCAGGGAGCCGGGGAGGGCAGTACTTC	CASSEAQGSGSRGGQYF	TRBV9	.	TRBJ2-7	few
TGTGCCAGTAGTACGTCCGGGACAGGGGGTGGTGACTATGGCTACACCTTC	CASSTSGTGGGDYGYTF	TRBV19	TRBD1	TRBJ1-2	once
TGTGCCAGCACCCTCCCTGGGGTAGCGGGGAGATCAGATACGCAGTATTTT	CASTLPGVAGRSDTQYF	TRBV11-3	TRBD2	TRBJ2-3	medium-sized
TGTGCCAGCAGAACACGGACCCATCCTGGCGGTGAGCAGTTCTTC	CASRTRTHPGGEQFF	TRBV6-7	.	TRBJ2-1	.
TGTGCCAGCAGTTTAACGGGAGGGCCGTCCTACGAGCAGTACTTC	CASSLTGGPSYEQYF	TRBV28	TRBD2	TRBJ2-7	.
TGTGCCAGCTCACCACCGGGGACAGAAAAAGCTTTCTTT	CASSPPGTEKAFF	TRBV18	TRBD1	TRBJ1-1	large
TGTGCCAGCAAAGCGGACGGACCTGGGGTCTATGGCTACACCTTC	CASKADGPGVYGYTF	TRBV9	.	TRBJ1-2	few
TGTGCCAGCAGTCCCCAGGGAGGGGCGAGAGTGAGAACTGAAGCTTTCTTT	CASSPQGGARVRTEAFF	TRBV6-8	.	TRBJ1-1	medium-sized
TGTGCCTGGAGTTCACCGGGACAGGGGGAAGAAAAACTGTTTTTT	CAWSSPGQGEEKLFF	TRBV30	TRBD1	TRBJ1-4	.
TGCGCCAGCAGCCAAACAGATCGAGCTAACTATGGCTACACCTTC	CASSQTDRANYGYTF	TRBV4-1	.	TRBJ1-2	few
TGTGCCAGCAGTTCCCCCAGCGGTTACAATGAGCAGTTCTTC	CASSSPSGYNEQFF	TRBV28	.	TRBJ2-1	.
TGTGCCAGCAGCCAAGTTCCCGTCGGGGATACGCAGTATTTT	CASSQVPVGDTQYF	TRBV11-3	.	TRBJ2-3	.
TGTGCCAGCACCCGCGGACTTAGAGGTCTGACAGATACGCAGTATTTT	CASTRGLRGLTDTQYF	TRBV7-5	.	TRBJ2-3	.
TGTGCCAGCAGCTCGGAGAGGAACACCATATATTTT	CASSSERNTIYF	TRBV9	.	TRBJ1-3	medium-sized
TGTGCCAGCAGTAGGGACAGACTATCAACTAATGAAAAACTGTTTTTT	CASSRDRLSTNEKLFF	TRBV9	TRBD1	TRBJ1-4	few
TGTGCCAGTAGTATAGGTCGCGGCGGGCTGGTCTACGAGCAGTACTTC	CASSIGRGGLVYEQYF	TRBV19	.	TRBJ2-7	few
TGTGCCAGTAGTATGGAAAGGGGATTTTTCTTC	CASSMERGFFF	TRBV19	.	TRBJ2-1	.
TGTGCCACCAGCAGAGAATTTAAACGGACAGGGTCCTACGAGCAGTACTTC	CATSREFKRTGSYEQYF	TRBV15	TRBD1	TRBJ2-7	.
TGCGCCAGCAGCCGACCCTCCGGGACAGGGGGCACCGGGGAGCTGTTTTTT	CASSRPSGTGGTGELFF	TRBV5-1	TRBD1	TRBJ2-2	.
TGTGCCTGGAGTGTTGCTCTTCGACAGGTAGACTATGGCTACACCTTC	CAWSVALRQVDYGYTF	TRBV30	.	TRBJ1-2	.
TGCGCCAGCAGTGAGTCAACAGGGGGCGGATGGTTCTTC	CASSESTGGGWFF	TRBV10-1	TRBD1	TRBJ2-1	few
TGTGCCACCAGCAGATCAGCCGACAGGGTCGGCTACACCTTC	CATSRSADRVGYTF	TRBV15	TRBD1	TRBJ1-2	.
TGTGCCAGCAGCTCCAACCGACCCGGACAGGGGACTGAAGCTTTCTTT	CASSSNRPGQGTEAFF	TRBV28	TRBD1	TRBJ1-1	few
TGCGCCAGCAGCTTGTGGCGGGGGCTTTACAATGAGCAGTTCTTC	CASSLWRGLYNEQFF	TRBV5-1	.	TRBJ2-1	.
TGTGCCAGCAGTGTCGGGACTCCCGGAGCGGGTGGCTACACCTTC	CASSVGTPGAGGYTF	TRBV25-1	.	TRBJ1-2	few